This T cell receptor beta chain appears in the sequencing data of a study of T-cell reconstitution after alpha-beta-depleted transplantation in children. This clonotype was found many times. This CDR3 spans 12 amino acids. V gave up 6 bases and J gave up 1 base, with 9 bases separating them. Per the germline V gene, CDR1 is SQVTM and CDR2 is ANQGSEA. TCRbeta library preparation incorporated unique molecular identifiers. TCRdb redid the calling of the PCR reads with MiXCR, one entry per CDR3 protein. The sample includes 640,000 or so distinct CDR3 sequences, 16% of them seen just once. The rearrangement joins TRBV29-1 to TRBJ2-5; the D is unclear. The sequence was obtained from a human donor who donated a stem cell graft to a child with acute myeloid leukemia. This specimen consisted of PBMCs from the stem cell graft donor, obtained from the stem cell graft. The CDR3 region is CSVPESQETQYF. The CDR3, as DNA: TGCAGCGTCCCCGAAAGCCAAGAGACCCAGTACTTC.